These T cell receptor beta chains were read from a single sample in a study of T cell responses to AZD1222 COVID-19 vaccine. Produced via immunoSEQ multiplex PCR; TCRdb's table is partial and in-frame only. The table records approximately 130,000 clones, about 93% of them present only once. Sequencing was performed on peripheral blood, taken on day 0 of AZD1222 vaccination. These receptors were collected from an adult in good health. CDR3s include the opening cysteine and the closing phenylalanine or tryptophan. D genes are given only for firm matches. Some rows have no size entry. The others give once, few or many, or a class for an expanded clone.

clone size	D gene	V gene	J gene	CDR3 DNA	CDR3 protein
-	-	TRBV27	TRBJ1-1	TGTGCCAGCAGTTTCCAGGGGAGGGCTGAAGCTTTCTTT	CASSFQGRAEAFF
-	TRBD2	TRBV9	TRBJ2-7	TGTGCCCGCCGCGGGGGGGCCGGGGGGGCCGAGCAGTACTTC	CARRGGAGGAEQYF
-	-	TRBV5-6	TRBJ1-6	TGTGCCAGCAGCTTTTTACAGGTCAATTCACCCCTCCACTTT	CASSFLQVNSPLHF
once	-	TRBV6-1	TRBJ2-5	TGTGCCAGCAGTGAAGCAGGGTTTGGTGGGTCGACCCAGTACTTC	CASSEAGFGGSTQYF
once	TRBD1	TRBV5-1	TRBJ2-7	TGCGCCAGCAGCCGGGACAGGAACTACGAGCAGTACTTC	CASSRDRNYEQYF
-	TRBD1	TRBV27	TRBJ1-2	TGTGCCAGCAGCTCCCAAACAGGGGCCGCGAACTATGGCTACACCTTC	CASSSQTGAANYGYTF
once	TRBD1	TRBV7-3	TRBJ2-1	TGTGCCAGCAGCCTTCAGGGGGCGTCCTACAATGAGCAGTTCTTC	CASSLQGASYNEQFF
-	-	TRBV5-8	TRBJ1-2	TGTGCCAGCAGCTTGGATTGGGATCACTATGGCTACACCTTC	CASSLDWDHYGYTF
-	-	TRBV20-1	TRBJ2-7	TGCAGTGCTAGTGACAGTGGGGCGGTCGACGAGCAGTACTTC	CSASDSGAVDEQYF
-	-	TRBV11-2	TRBJ2-2	TGTGCCAGCAGTTTAGCAGTCGGGGAGCTGTTTTTT	CASSLAVGELFF
-	TRBD1	TRBV6-6	TRBJ1-1	TGTGCCAGCCAAACGGGGGACAGGGGGGTGAACACTGAAGCTTTCTTT	CASQTGDRGVNTEAFF
few	-	TRBV12-3/TRBV12-4	TRBJ1-6	TGTGCCAGCAGCCCTGGGGCCGAGGGGCCCCTCCACTTT	CASSPGAEGPLHF
-	TRBD2	TRBV2	TRBJ2-7	TGTGCCAATACGGGACTAGACTCCTACGAGCAGTACTTC	CANTGLDSYEQYF
-	-	TRBV27	TRBJ1-2	TGTGCCAGCAGCCCGAACGAGGGGTATCTAAGGGAGGGCTACACCTTC	CASSPNEGYLREGYTF
few	-	TRBV27	TRBJ1-1	TGTGCCAGCAGCAGTTTTACCGGGGACCCTGAAGCTTTCTTT	CASSSFTGDPEAFF
-	-	TRBV5-5	TRBJ2-7	TGTGCCAGCAGCTCCGGGACGTCTACGACGCAGTACTTC	CASSSGTSTTQYF
-	-	TRBV19	TRBJ1-1	TGTGCCAGTAGTACGGCTCTTGGGACTGAAGCTTTCTTT	CASSTALGTEAFF
-	-	TRBV30	TRBJ1-2	TGTGCCTGGATCAATACAGGGATTCCTGGCTACACCTTC	CAWINTGIPGYTF
once	TRBD2	TRBV5-1	TRBJ2-7	TGCGCCAGCAGTATGACTAGCGGGGGTGGCAAGGGCGAGCAGTACTTC	CASSMTSGGGKGEQYF
-	TRBD2	TRBV6-2/TRBV6-3	TRBJ2-1	TGTGCCAGCAGTGGACTAGCGGGTGTCTACAATGAGCAGTTCTTC	CASSGLAGVYNEQFF
-	-	TRBV18	TRBJ1-1	TGTGCCAGCTCACCCCACAGGGAGATGAACACTGAAGCTTTCTTT	CASSPHREMNTEAFF
-	TRBD1	TRBV19	TRBJ2-7	TGTGCCAGTAGTATCTTAGGACAGGGACCCTACGAGCAGTACTTC	CASSILGQGPYEQYF
-	-	TRBV7-8	TRBJ1-2	TGTGCCAGCAGCCCACCTGCTGGGGGGGCACAGGGCGTCTATGGCTACACCTTC	CASSPPAGGAQGVYGYTF
-	TRBD1	TRBV27	TRBJ1-6	TGTGCCAGCAGACCGACAGGGGCGAATTCACCCCTCCACTTT	CASRPTGANSPLHF
-	-	TRBV13	TRBJ1-1	TGTGCCAGCAGCTTAGGCATCCCGGGATACGAAGCTTTCTTT	CASSLGIPGYEAFF
-	-	TRBV18	TRBJ1-6	TGTGCCAGCTCACCACGGGAAGGGGATAATTCACCCCTCCACTTT	CASSPREGDNSPLHF
-	-	TRBV5-4	TRBJ2-7	TGTGCCAGCAGCTTGGGACAGGAGGCCTACGAGCAGTACTTC	CASSLGQEAYEQYF
-	-	TRBV4-1	TRBJ1-1	TGCGCCAGCAGCCAAATCCGGGCCCAAATTTTCTTT	CASSQIRAQIFF
-	TRBD1	TRBV10-3	TRBJ1-1	TGTGCCATCAGTAGTGGACGACAGGGCTCTACCCTCACTGAAGCTTTCTTT	CAISSGRQGSTLTEAFF
-	TRBD2	TRBV15	TRBJ2-1	TGTGCCACCAGCACCCCGGATCGGGGGGGACATTACAATGAGCAGTTCTTC	CATSTPDRGGHYNEQFF
-	-	TRBV2	TRBJ1-3	TGTGCCAGCAGGGGGACTCGCTCTGGAAACACCATATATTTT	CASRGTRSGNTIYF
-	-	TRBV12-3/TRBV12-4	TRBJ1-2	TGTGCCAGCAGTTTTGGGCAGGGGTACACCTTC	CASSFGQGYTF
-	-	TRBV2	TRBJ2-7	TGTGCCAGCAGCCTCTCTTTTGCAGGGATCGAGCAGTACTTC	CASSLSFAGIEQYF
-	-	TRBV20-1	TRBJ1-1	TGCAGTGCTAGTGGGAGGGCTACTGAAGCTTTCTTT	CSASGRATEAFF
-	-	TRBV7-9	TRBJ1-2	TGTGCCACCAGCTCCAGGGATGGCTACACCTTC	CATSSRDGYTF
-	TRBD1	TRBV2	TRBJ1-1	TGTGCCAGCAGTTCCCTTCCGGGACAGGACACTGAAGCTTTCTTT	CASSSLPGQDTEAFF
-	TRBD1	TRBV28	TRBJ1-3	TGTGCCAGCAGTTCCCCGGGACAGGGACCTTCTGGAAACACCATATATTTT	CASSSPGQGPSGNTIYF
once	-	TRBV25-1	TRBJ1-6	TGTGCCAGCAGGGGGGGGAATTCACCCCTCCACTTT	CASRGGNSPLHF
-	-	TRBV6-5	TRBJ1-2	TGTGCCAGCCGCCGGGTCAGCATCCCCTATGGCTACACCTTC	CASRRVSIPYGYTF
-	-	TRBV30	TRBJ1-2	TGTGCCTGGAGTGTATCAGGGTCGGGCGGCTACACCTTC	CAWSVSGSGGYTF
-	-	TRBV3-1/TRBV3-2	TRBJ2-3	TGTGCCAGCAGCCAGTCCACAGATACGCAGTATTTT	CASSQSTDTQYF